These 8 T cell receptor beta chains share one sample of origin, sequenced in a study of control samples from healthy donors and cancer patients. The table came from immunoSEQ multiplex PCR; TCRdb's copy has only in-frame clones and leaves some out. Of some 76,000 clones listed, around nine tenths are singletons. The sequencing sample was made of PBMCs. The receptor set was obtained from a man aged 55 to 70 with lung cancer.

The rearrangement uses TRBV19 and TRBJ2-1; D is unresolved. In germline, CDR1 is LNHDA, CDR2 SQIVND (reference sequence). The CDR3 spans 15 residues. With 3 bases removed from V and 0 bases from J, the gap between germline ends came to 9 bases. The CDR3 sequence: CASSIGQPSYNEQFF. The DNA for the CDR3 is TGTGCCAGTAGTATCGGGCAGCCCTCCTACAATGAGCAGTTCTTC. Based on the CDR3 plus reference TRBV19 and TRBJ2-1, the full variable domain is DGGITQSPKYLFRKEGQNVTLSCEQNLNHDAMYWYRQDPGQGLRLIYYSQIVNDFQKGDIAEGYSVSREKKESFPLTVTSAQKNPTAFYLCASSIGQPSYNEQFFGPGTRLTVL.

The rearrangement links TRBV12-3 or TRBV12-4 to TRBJ1-5; D ambiguous. The CDR3 runs 12 residues. V was pared by 3 bases and J by 4 bases, with 4 bases between. CDR3 sequence: CASSFQNQPQHF. The DNA for the CDR3 is TGTGCCAGCAGTTTCCAGAATCAGCCCCAGCATTTT.

J is TRBJ2-5 and V is TRBV6-1, with D perhaps matching TRBD1 or TRBD2 (5 bases each). The CDR3 totals 14 residues. The V gene lost 0 bases and the J gene lost 7 bases, with 12 bases spanning the gap. Germline CDR1 is MNHNS and CDR2 is SASEGT. The CDR3 DNA reads TGTGCCAGCAGTGAAGCGGTTCGGGGCGGGACCCAGTACTTC. Its protein product is CASSEAVRGGTQYF.

This clone turned up a few times. The chain is built from TRBV7-3 and TRBJ2-5, with 7 bases matching TRBD1. Germline CDR1 reads SGHTA; CDR2 reads FQGTGA. V lost 0 bases to trimming and J lost 3 bases; unmatched junction nucleotides: 7. There are 16 residues in the CDR3. The CDR3 spells CASSLTGTASKETQYF. CDR3 DNA sequence: TGTGCCAGCAGCTTAACGGGGACAGCTTCCAAAGAGACCCAGTACTTC.

CDR3: CATSDSGTPFSNQPQHF. CDR3 DNA sequence: TGTGCCACCAGTGATTCCGGGACACCATTTAGCAATCAGCCCCAGCATTTT. The V call is TRBV24-1, the J call TRBJ1-5, with a tentative D call TRBD1 (6 bases). V was shortened by 2 bases and J by 0 bases, with 13 bases between the two germline ends. Germline V gene sequence: CDR1 KGHDR, CDR2 SFDVKD. The CDR3 sequence is 17 residues long.

The chain carries TRBV7-9 and TRBJ1-4; tentatively, D is TRBD1 (5 bases). Trimming removed 5 bases from V and 7 bases from J, with 20 bases in between. The CDR3 length is 16 residues. Germline V gene data show CDR1 as SEHNR and CDR2 as FQNEAQ (reference sequence). CDR3 nucleotides: TGTGCCAGCAGCCCAAATGTCCCCGGGGCGAGTGAAAAACTGTTTTTT. This codes for CASSPNVPGASEKLFF.

The chain is built from TRBV11-1 and TRBJ1-2; no definite D call. The CDR3 sequence is 13 residues long. Germline V gene lookup returns CDR1 SGHAT and CDR2 FQDESV (reference sequence). The ends were cut back, 3 bases at V and 2 bases at J, with 7 bases in the middle. The CDR3 spells CASSLDRNYGYTF. CDR3 sequence (DNA): TGTGCCAGCAGCTTGGACCGGAACTATGGCTACACCTTC.

The gene calls are TRBV18 and TRBJ2-3; 12 bases fit TRBD1. Germline V lookup: CDR1 KGHSH, CDR2 LQKENI. V lost 3 bases to trimming and J lost 5 bases; unmatched junction nucleotides: 9. The CDR3 consists of 17 residues. CDR3 sequence reads: CASSPSGTGGELDTQYF. The CDR3 region has the DNA TGTGCCAGCTCACCTTCCGGGACAGGGGGCGAATTAGATACGCAGTATTTT.